The table lists the clone carrying this TCR beta chain with a count of one. The germline CDR1 and CDR2 sequences are LGHNA and YSLEER. Trimming left V 4 bases short and J 3 bases short, with 16 bases between. The CDR3 covers 15 residues. This sample was taken from a study of shared T cell receptors in the human thymus. Clones were sequenced by immunoSEQ multiplex PCR, and TCRdb holds only the in-frame ones, with some missing. The sample yields more than 550,000 clones, approximately 85% seen once. The same data also contributed to another study, on human thymus T cells. That publication notes: Donors consisted of healthy Finnish infants (having corrective surgery for congenital heart defects). Resections obtained during corrective heart surgery supplied the thymus tissue. Blood and thymic repertoires both appeared biased in V and J gene usage. Highly overlapping thymic repertoires among unrelated individuals were reported in related research.

The sequenced material came from thymocytes. The chain combines TRBV4-3 with TRBJ2-7; D might be TRBD1 (6 bases). The source is a girl younger than two with a congenital heart defect. Here the CDR3 reads CASSPLPGQHYEQYF. The CDR3 nucleotides are TGCGCCAGCAGCCCCTTACCGGGACAACACTACGAGCAGTACTTC.